Described below is a single T cell receptor beta chain sequence and its context. This CDR3 is also generated by other DNA sequences in the sample. These data belong to a study of shared clonotypes between healthy human individuals. CDR1 and CDR2 (germline): SGHVS, FQNEAQ. V was clipped by 2 bases and J by 3 bases; unmatched bases: 8. This CDR3 region has 16 residues. Only in-frame clones appear in the TCRdb table, and some are missing; sequencing was by immunoSEQ multiplex PCR. The table shows millions of clones, with around 95% occurring only once. The specimen was naive CD4+ T cells sorted from blood. Stated subset: CD45RA+ positively selected. The rearrangement links TRBV7-8 to TRBJ2-7; 9 bases match TRBD1. The source is a man younger than 35 in good health. CDR3 amino acids: CASSLSGGQGLYEQYF. The CDR3 DNA sequence: TGTGCCAGCAGCTTAAGTGGGGGACAGGGTCTCTACGAGCAGTACTTC.